This T cell receptor beta chain was sequenced during a study of CD8 T cells in ankylosing spondylitis. Study conclusions and caveats: Within ankylosing spondylitis blood, a TCR beta motif made up of under 10 highly homologous variants appeared to be characteristic.

This clonotype appeared a few times. Its antigen is currently unknown. The CDR3 runs 14 residues. Libraries of TCR beta came from quantitative 5'-RACE with molecular barcodes. TCRdb redid the calling of the 5' RACE reads with MiXCR, one entry per CDR3 protein. The table records 190,000 or so distinct CDR3 sequences, about 13% of them present only once. The specimen was blood, either unsorted or a sorted T cell fraction (not recorded which). This receptor was taken from a male donor with ankylosing spondylitis or in good health (not recorded which). The V gene is TRBV21-1, the J gene TRBJ2-1; TRBD1, the table's D call, lacks a check against the DNA. TRBV21-1 has pseudogene status. The CDR3: CASSPPEPDNEQFF. The CDR3 DNA reads TGTGCCAGCAGCCCCCCGGAGCCCGACAATGAGCAGTTCTTC.